This entry features one TCR beta chain sequence. Its antigen is not identified. This record belongs to a study of beta chain features in type 1 diabetes. Findings and caveats of the study: In all four CD4+ subsets, TCRB CDR3 length was significantly, moderately reduced in type 1 diabetes.

Expressed TCRB transcripts were sequenced because the entire RNA isolate underwent reverse transcription. The repertoire was sequenced with immunoSEQ multiplex PCR; TCRdb's copy has only in-frame clones and lacks some. The sample lists about 45,000 clones; approximately 70% were seen once. Blood was collected once per donor into heparin, averaging roughly 120 mL. Germline V gives CDR1 DFQATT, CDR2 SNEGSKA (reference sequence). CDR3 length equals 10 residues. Trimming shortened V by 2 bases and J by 7 bases, and 5 bases separated the two germline ends. The V call is TRBV20-1, the J call TRBJ1-2; D possibly corresponds to TRBD1 (5 bases). This clonotype was sampled from a woman between 18 and 29 years old with type 1 diabetes. The sequenced sample was Tregs from blood. The CDR3 DNA sequence: TGCAGTGCTAGACAGGGTGGCTACACCTTC. As protein: CSARQGGYTF.